The 10 T cell receptor beta chains in this list originate from one sample, sequenced in a study of blood T cell repertoires in COVID-19. TCRdb's copy holds only in-frame clones and misses some; the assay was immunoSEQ multiplex PCR. The sample includes a few hundred thousand clones, about 90% seen only once; the top ten take approximately 3%. The material sequenced was PBMCs or T cells enriched from blood (not recorded which). Every receptor here comes from a woman younger than 45 who had recovered from COVID-19.

This clone has only one observation. Other DNA sequences in this specimen translate into the identical CDR3. This chain links TRBV11-2 with TRBJ1-5; D remains ambiguous. The ends were cut back, 0 bases at V and 5 bases at J, with 11 bases in the middle. This CDR3 spans 15 amino acids. Germline V gene data show CDR1 as SGHAT and CDR2 as FQNNGV. The DNA of the CDR3 is TGTGCCAGCAGCTTAGAGGGTCCCGGGGATCAGCCCCAGCATTTT. It specifies CASSLEGPGDQPQHF.

This rearrangement joins TRBV19 to TRBJ2-7; 9 bases map to TRBD1. Germline CDR1 reads LNHDA; CDR2 reads SQIVND (reference sequence). CDR3 length equals 15 residues. The V segment lost 3 bases and the J segment 1 base; nucleotides outside the gene matches: 4. Written as DNA, the CDR3 is TGTGCCAGTAGTATTGGGGGACAGGGTTCCTACGAGCAGTACTTC. Translating it yields CASSIGGQGSYEQYF.

The genes are TRBV6-5 and TRBJ2-1; maybe TRBD2 (5 bases). Between the trimmed V and J ends, which lost 0 bases and 6 bases, there was a span of 9 bases. This CDR3 has 14 amino acids. CDR1 and CDR2 (germline): MNHEY, SVGAGI. CDR3 residues: CASSYSGEGNEQFF. The DNA of the CDR3 is TGTGCCAGCAGTTACTCGGGTGAGGGCAATGAGCAGTTCTTC.

The V gene is TRBV19, the J gene TRBJ1-3, with D perhaps matching TRBD1 (5 bases). V lost 9 bases and J lost 4, with 22 bases in between. CDR1 and CDR2 from the germline V gene are LNHDA and SQIVND (reference sequence). This CDR3 contains 16 residues. The CDR3 DNA follows: TGTGCCAGCCATCCCATCCGGGGGACCTTCGGAAACACCATATATTTT. Amino acid sequence: CASHPIRGTFGNTIYF.

V usage is TRBV24-1 and J usage is TRBJ1-1, with 10 bases identical to TRBD1. Germline trimming cut 4 bases from V and 4 bases from J; bases unmatched to any gene: 11. Germline CDR1 reads KGHDR; CDR2 reads SFDVKD. CDR3 size: 17 residues. CDR3 sequence: CATSEPGTGVYVTEAFF. DNA for the CDR3: TGTGCCACCAGTGAGCCCGGGACAGGGGTTTATGTCACTGAAGCTTTCTTT.

The chain has TRBV27 and TRBJ2-5, with D tentatively TRBD2 (5 bases). The CDR3 spans 14 residues. In germline, CDR1 is MNHEY, CDR2 SMNVEV (reference sequence). Trimming stripped 5 bases from V and 2 bases from J, with 12 bases between. The CDR3 DNA reads as TGTGCCAGCAGTGGCCTGGGAGAACAAGAGACCCAGTACTTC. Its protein product is CASSGLGEQETQYF.

The chain combines TRBV7-6 with TRBJ1-2, with 10 positions matching TRBD1. V shed 4 bases, J shed 8 bases, and the junction held 10 bases outside the gene matches. Germline lookup yields CDR1 SGHVS and CDR2 FNYEAQ. The CDR3 consists of 15 residues. The DNA for the CDR3 is TGTGCCAGCAGCTCCACAACCGGGACAGGGGAGGGCTACACCTTC. This translates into CASSSTTGTGEGYTF.

V and J are TRBV6-5 and TRBJ1-1; D gene ambiguous. Trimming took 0 bases from V and 5 from J, leaving 10 bases between them. This CDR3 is 14 amino acids long. Germline values: CDR1 MNHEY, CDR2 SVGAGI. DNA for the CDR3: TGTGCCAGCAGTTACTCGATTGTGGAGACTGAAGCTTTCTTT. Its protein product is CASSYSIVETEAFF.

This clone was counted once. The sample carries other DNA sequences with the same CDR3. The rearrangement joins TRBV9 to TRBJ2-3; TRBD2 aligns across 10 bases. Unmatched junction bases numbered 1, after V lost 1 base and J lost 2 bases. CDR1 and CDR2 (germline): SGDLS, YYNGEE. The CDR3 runs to 15 residues. CDR3 protein: CASSVSGGATDTQYF. The CDR3 DNA is TGTGCCAGCAGCGTAAGCGGGGGGGCCACAGATACGCAGTATTTT.

This chain joins TRBV2 and TRBJ2-5, with 11 bases aligning to TRBD2. This CDR3 has 15 amino acids. The V segment lost 5 bases and the J segment 0 bases; nucleotides outside the gene matches: 2. CDR1 and CDR2 from the germline V gene are SNHLY and FYNNEI. CDR3 amino acids: CASSPGLADQETQYF. The CDR3 DNA is TGTGCCAGCAGTCCGGGACTAGCGGACCAAGAGACCCAGTACTTC.